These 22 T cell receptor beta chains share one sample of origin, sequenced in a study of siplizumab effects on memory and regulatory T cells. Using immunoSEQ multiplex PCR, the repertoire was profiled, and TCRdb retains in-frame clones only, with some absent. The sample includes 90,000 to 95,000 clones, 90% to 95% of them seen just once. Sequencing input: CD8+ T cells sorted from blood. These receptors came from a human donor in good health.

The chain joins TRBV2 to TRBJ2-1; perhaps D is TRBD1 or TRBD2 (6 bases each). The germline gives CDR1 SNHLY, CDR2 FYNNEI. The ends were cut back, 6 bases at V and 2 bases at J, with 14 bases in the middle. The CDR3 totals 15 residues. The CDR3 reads CASSPSGDTYNEQFF. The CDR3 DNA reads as TGTGCCAGCAGCCCCTCGGGGGACACCTACAATGAGCAGTTCTTC. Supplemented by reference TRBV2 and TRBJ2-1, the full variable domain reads EPEVTQTPSHQVTQMGQEVILRCVPISNHLYFYWYRQILGQKVEFLVSFYNNEISEKSEIFDDQFSVERPDGSNFTLKIRSTKLEDSAMYFCASSPSGDTYNEQFFGPGTRLTVL.

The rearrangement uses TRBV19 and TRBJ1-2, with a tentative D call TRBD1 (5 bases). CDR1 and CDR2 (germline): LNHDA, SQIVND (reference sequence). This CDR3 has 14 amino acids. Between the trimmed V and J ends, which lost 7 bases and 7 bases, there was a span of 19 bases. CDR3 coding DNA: TGTGCCAGTAAATTTGGGGGATCCCCAGGTGGCTACACCTTC. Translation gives CASKFGGSPGGYTF.

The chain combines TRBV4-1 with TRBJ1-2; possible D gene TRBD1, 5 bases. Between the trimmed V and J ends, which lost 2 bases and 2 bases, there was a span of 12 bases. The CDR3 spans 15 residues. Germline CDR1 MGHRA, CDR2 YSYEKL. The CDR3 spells CASSQPTGSNYGYTF. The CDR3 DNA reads TGCGCCAGCAGCCAACCAACAGGTTCCAACTATGGCTACACCTTC.

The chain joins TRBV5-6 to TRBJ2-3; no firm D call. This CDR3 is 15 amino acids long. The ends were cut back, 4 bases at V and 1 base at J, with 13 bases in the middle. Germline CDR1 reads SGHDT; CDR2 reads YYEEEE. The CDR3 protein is CASSPDQFGTDTQYF. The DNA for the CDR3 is TGTGCCAGCAGCCCGGACCAGTTTGGCACAGATACGCAGTATTTT.

The CDR3 DNA is TGTGCTAGTGGTTTGGATCCCGGAATGGCCTACAATGAGCAGTTCTTC. Translated, it gives CASGLDPGMAYNEQFF. The V call is TRBV12-5, the J call TRBJ2-1; D remains unclear. The germline V and J ends were trimmed by 1 base and 2 bases, with 12 bases remaining between them. The CDR3 runs 16 residues. Looked up from germline, CDR1 is LGHNT and CDR2 is FRNRAP.

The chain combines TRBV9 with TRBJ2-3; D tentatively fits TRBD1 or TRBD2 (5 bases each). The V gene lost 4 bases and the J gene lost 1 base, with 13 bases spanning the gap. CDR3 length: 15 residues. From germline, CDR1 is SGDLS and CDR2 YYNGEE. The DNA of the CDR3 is TGTGCCAGCAGCCTCCGGGACGGTGGCACAGATACGCAGTATTTT. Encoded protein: CASSLRDGGTDTQYF. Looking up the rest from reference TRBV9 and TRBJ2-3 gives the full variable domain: DSGVTQTPKHLITATGQRVTLRCSPRSGDLSVYWYQQSLDQGLQFLIQYYNGEERAKGNILERFSAQQFPDLHSELNLSSLELGDSALYFCASSLRDGGTDTQYFGPGTRLTVL.

CDR3 amino acids: CASSSTGLSYNEQFF. The CDR3 nucleotides read TGTGCCAGCAGCTCAACGGGGCTCTCCTACAATGAGCAGTTCTTC. The V call is TRBV13, the J call TRBJ2-1; D assignment may be TRBD1 or TRBD2 (5 bases each). CDR3 size: 15 residues. Trimming removed 4 bases at V and 0 bases at J, with 10 bases between. Germline loops: CDR1 PRHDT, CDR2 FYEKMQ (reference sequence).

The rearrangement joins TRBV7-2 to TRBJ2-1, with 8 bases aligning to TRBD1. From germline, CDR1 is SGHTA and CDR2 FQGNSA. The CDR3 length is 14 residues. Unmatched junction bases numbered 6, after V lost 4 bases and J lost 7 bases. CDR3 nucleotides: TGTGCCAGCAGCTCGACAGGGGCTTGGAATGAGCAGTTCTTC. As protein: CASSSTGAWNEQFF.

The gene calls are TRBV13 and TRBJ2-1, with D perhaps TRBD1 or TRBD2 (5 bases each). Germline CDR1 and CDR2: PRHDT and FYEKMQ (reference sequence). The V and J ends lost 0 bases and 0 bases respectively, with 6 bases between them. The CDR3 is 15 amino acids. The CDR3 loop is CASSLGGTSYNEQFF. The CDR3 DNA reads TGTGCCAGCAGCTTAGGCGGGACCTCCTACAATGAGCAGTTCTTC.

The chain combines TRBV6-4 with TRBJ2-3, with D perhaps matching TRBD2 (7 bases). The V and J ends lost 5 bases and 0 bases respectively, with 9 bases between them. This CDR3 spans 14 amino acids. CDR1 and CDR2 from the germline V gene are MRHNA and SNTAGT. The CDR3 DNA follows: TGTGCCAGCAGTCCGGGGGGCAGCACAGATACGCAGTATTTT. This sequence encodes CASSPGGSTDTQYF.

CDR3 residues: CASSITSGGTTDTQYF. CDR3 in DNA: TGTGCCAGTAGTATTACTAGCGGGGGGACCACAGATACGCAGTATTTT. The V and J genes are TRBV19 and TRBJ2-3; TRBD2 agrees at 12 bases. J lost 2 bases, V lost 3 bases, and 3 bases had no gene match. This CDR3 has 16 amino acids. From germline, CDR1 is LNHDA and CDR2 SQIVND (reference sequence). Based on the CDR3 plus reference TRBV19 and TRBJ2-3, the full variable domain is DGGITQSPKYLFRKEGQNVTLSCEQNLNHDAMYWYRQDPGQGLRLIYYSQIVNDFQKGDIAEGYSVSREKKESFPLTVTSAQKNPTAFYLCASSITSGGTTDTQYFGPGTRLTVL.

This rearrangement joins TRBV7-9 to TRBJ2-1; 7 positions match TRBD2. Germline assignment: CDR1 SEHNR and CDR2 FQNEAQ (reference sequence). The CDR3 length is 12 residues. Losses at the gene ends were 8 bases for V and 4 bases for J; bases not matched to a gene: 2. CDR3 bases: TGTGCCAGCCGGGGGGAATACAATGAGCAGTTCTTC. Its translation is CASRGEYNEQFF. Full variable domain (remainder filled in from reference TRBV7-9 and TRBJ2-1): DTGVSQNPRHKITKRGQNVTFRCDPISEHNRLYWYRQTLGQGPEFLTYFQNEAQLEKSRLLSDRFSAERPKGSFSTLEIQRTEQGDSAMYLCASRGEYNEQFFGPGTRLTVL.

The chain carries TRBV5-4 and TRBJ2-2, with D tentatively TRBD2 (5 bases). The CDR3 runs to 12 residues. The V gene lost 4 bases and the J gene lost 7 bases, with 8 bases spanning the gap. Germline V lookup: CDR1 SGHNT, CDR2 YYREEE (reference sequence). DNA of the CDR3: TGTGCCAGCAGCCCCGAGGGCGGGGAGCTGTTTTTT. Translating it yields CASSPEGGELFF.

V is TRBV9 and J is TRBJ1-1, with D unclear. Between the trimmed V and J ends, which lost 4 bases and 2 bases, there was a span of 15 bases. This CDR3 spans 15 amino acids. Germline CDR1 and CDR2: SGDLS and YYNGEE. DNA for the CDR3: TGTGCCAGCAGCCCATTCGACGGGGTAAACACTGAAGCTTTCTTT. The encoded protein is CASSPFDGVNTEAFF.

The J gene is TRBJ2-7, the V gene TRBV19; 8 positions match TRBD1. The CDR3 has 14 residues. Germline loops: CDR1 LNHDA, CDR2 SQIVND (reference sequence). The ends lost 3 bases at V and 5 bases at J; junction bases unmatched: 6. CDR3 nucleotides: TGTGCCAGTAGTATTGGCAGGGGGCAGGACGAGCAGTACTTC. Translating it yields CASSIGRGQDEQYF. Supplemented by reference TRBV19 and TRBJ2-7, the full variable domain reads DGGITQSPKYLFRKEGQNVTLSCEQNLNHDAMYWYRQDPGQGLRLIYYSQIVNDFQKGDIAEGYSVSREKKESFPLTVTSAQKNPTAFYLCASSIGRGQDEQYFGPGTRLTVT.

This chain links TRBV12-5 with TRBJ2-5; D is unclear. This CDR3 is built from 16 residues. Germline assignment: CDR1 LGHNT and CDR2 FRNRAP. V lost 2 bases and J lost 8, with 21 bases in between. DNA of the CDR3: TGTGCTAGTGGTTTGCCACGGCCGGCACCCGAACTAACCCAGTACTTC. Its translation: CASGLPRPAPELTQYF.

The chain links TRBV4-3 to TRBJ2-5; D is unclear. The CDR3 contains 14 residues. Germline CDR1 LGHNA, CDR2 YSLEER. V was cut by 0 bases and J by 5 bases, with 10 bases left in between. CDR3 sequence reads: CASSQDLGRETQYF. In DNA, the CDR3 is TGCGCCAGCAGCCAAGATTTAGGGCGGGAGACCCAGTACTTC.

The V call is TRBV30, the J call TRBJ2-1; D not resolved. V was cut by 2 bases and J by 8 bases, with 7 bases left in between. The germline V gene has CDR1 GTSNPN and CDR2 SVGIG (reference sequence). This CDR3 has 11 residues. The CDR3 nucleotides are TGTGCCTGGAGTTTTAGTGATGAGCAGTTCTTC. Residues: CAWSFSDEQFF.

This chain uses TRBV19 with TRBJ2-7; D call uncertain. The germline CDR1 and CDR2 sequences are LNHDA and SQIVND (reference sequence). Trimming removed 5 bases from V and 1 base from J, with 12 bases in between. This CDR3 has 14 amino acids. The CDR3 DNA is TGTGCCAGTAGTCCCCGGGCGACATCCTACGAGCAGTACTTC. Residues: CASSPRATSYEQYF.

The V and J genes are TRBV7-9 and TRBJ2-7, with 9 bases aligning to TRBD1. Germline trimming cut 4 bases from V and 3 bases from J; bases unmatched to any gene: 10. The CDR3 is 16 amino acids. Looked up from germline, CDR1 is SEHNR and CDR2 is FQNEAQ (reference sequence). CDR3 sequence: CASSYSHGGQGYEQYF. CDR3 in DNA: TGTGCCAGCAGCTACTCTCACGGGGGACAGGGCTACGAGCAGTACTTC.

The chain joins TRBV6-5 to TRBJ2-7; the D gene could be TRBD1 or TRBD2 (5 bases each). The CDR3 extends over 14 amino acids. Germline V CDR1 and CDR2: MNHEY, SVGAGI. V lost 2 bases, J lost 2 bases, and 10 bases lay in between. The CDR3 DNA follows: TGTGCCAGCAGTTACGGGGACGGAACCTACGAGCAGTACTTC. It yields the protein CASSYGDGTYEQYF.

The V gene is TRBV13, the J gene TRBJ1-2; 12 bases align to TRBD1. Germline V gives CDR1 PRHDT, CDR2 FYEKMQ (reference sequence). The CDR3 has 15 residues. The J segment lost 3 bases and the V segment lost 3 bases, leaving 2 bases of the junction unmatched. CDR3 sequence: CASSFRDRGHYGYTF. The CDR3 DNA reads TGTGCCAGCAGCTTCCGGGACAGGGGGCACTATGGCTACACCTTC.